The 5 T cell receptor beta chains in this list originate from one sample, sequenced in a study of beta chain features in type 1 diabetes. Whole-study results and caveats: Shorter TCRB CDR3s, moderately but significantly so, marked every one of the four CD4+ subsets in Type 1 diabetes patients.

Their target antigens are unknown. Sequencing targeted expressed TCRB transcripts, as all isolated RNA had been reverse transcribed. Clones were sequenced by immunoSEQ multiplex PCR, and TCRdb holds only the in-frame ones, with some missing. The data show 300,000 to 350,000 clones, approximately 10% seen once. The source material was central memory CD4+ T cells from blood. The receptors shown here come from a man aged 30 to 39 with type 1 diabetes.

This clone was counted between two and nine times. The chain employs TRBV19 and TRBJ1-6; D might be TRBD1 (5 bases). Trimming took 4 bases from V and 5 from J, leaving 15 bases between them. In germline, CDR1 is LNHDA, CDR2 SQIVND (reference sequence). The CDR3 is 16 residues long. In nucleotides, the CDR3 is TGTGCCAGTAGTACCGGGCAGGGAGGGAATAATTCACCCCTCCACTTT. It yields the protein CASSTGQGGNNSPLHF.

V is TRBV29-1 and J is TRBJ1-1; weak D call: TRBD1 (6 bases). V was trimmed by 6 bases and J by 1 base, leaving 9 bases between them. Germline CDR1 SQVTM, CDR2 ANQGSEA. The CDR3 loop spans 12 amino acids. The CDR3 region has the DNA TGCAGCGTATTACAGGGGAACACTGAAGCTTTCTTT. It encodes CSVLQGNTEAFF.

This chain links TRBV20-1 with TRBJ2-5; D unresolved. The CDR3 totals 11 residues. Germline V gene sequence: CDR1 DFQATT, CDR2 SNEGSKA (reference sequence). The V and J ends lost 5 bases and 6 bases respectively, with 10 bases between them. The CDR3 sequence: CSAPRGKTQYF. Here the CDR3 DNA reads TGCAGTGCTCCTAGAGGAAAGACCCAGTACTTC.

This clone was observed a few times. This chain uses TRBV7-9 with TRBJ2-3; D gene uncertain. Trimming took 8 bases from V and 5 from J, leaving 14 bases between them. Germline CDR1 reads SEHNR; CDR2 reads FQNEAQ (reference sequence). The CDR3 covers 13 residues. The CDR3: CASCPRGGDTQYF. CDR3 DNA: TGTGCCAGCTGCCCCCGAGGCGGAGATACGCAGTATTTT.

The chain links TRBV6-5 to TRBJ2-3; TRBD1 might be the D (6 bases). Germline assignment: CDR1 MNHEY and CDR2 SVGAGI. Trimming stripped 8 bases from V and 6 bases from J, with 15 bases between. The CDR3 runs 13 residues. The CDR3 coding sequence is TGTGCCAGCTCCGGGACATGGGGGGATACGCAGTATTTT. Translating gives CASSGTWGDTQYF.